This T cell receptor beta chain was sequenced during a study of blood T cell repertoires in COVID-19. A single count supports this clone. Using immunoSEQ multiplex PCR, the repertoire was profiled, and TCRdb retains in-frame clones only, with some absent. Seen here are fewer than 150,000 clones, approximately 87% observed once, and the top ten hold 7.5% to 9%. Germline assignment: CDR1 MNHEY and CDR2 SMNVEV (reference sequence). Trimming cost V 0 bases and J 1 base, with 10 bases left between them. The length of the CDR3 is 15 residues. The genes are TRBV27 and TRBJ2-7, with D hard to call. This clonotype was obtained from a man aged 70-80 years who had recovered from COVID-19. Material for sequencing was peripheral blood. CDR3 in DNA: TGTGCCAGCAGTTTATCAGGAGCGCGGTCCTACGAGCAGTACTTC. As protein: CASSLSGARSYEQYF.